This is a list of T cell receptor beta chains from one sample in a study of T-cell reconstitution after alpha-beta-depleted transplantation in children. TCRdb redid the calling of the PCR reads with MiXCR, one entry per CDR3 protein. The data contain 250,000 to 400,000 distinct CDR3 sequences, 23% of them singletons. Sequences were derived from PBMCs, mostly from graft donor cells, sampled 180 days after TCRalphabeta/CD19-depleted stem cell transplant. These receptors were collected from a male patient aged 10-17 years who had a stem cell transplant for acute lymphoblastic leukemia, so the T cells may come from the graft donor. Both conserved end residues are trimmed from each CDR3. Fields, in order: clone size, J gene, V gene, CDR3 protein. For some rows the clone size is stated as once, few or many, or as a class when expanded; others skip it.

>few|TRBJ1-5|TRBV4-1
ASSPPGGYQPQH
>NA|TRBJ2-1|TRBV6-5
ASSYSTSGITYNEQF
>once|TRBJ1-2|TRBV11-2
ASSSPIQPGQAKNGYT
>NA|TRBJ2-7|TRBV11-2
ASSLVPDPRRADYEQY
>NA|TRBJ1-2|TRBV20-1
SARDGGTLGYT
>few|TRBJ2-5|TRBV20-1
SAKSRRETQY
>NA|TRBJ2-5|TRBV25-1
ASSELRGGNQY
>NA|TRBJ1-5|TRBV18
ASSADRDQPQH
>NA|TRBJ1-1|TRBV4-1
ASSRTVFMNTEAF
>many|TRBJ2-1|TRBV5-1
ASSLFQGDEQF